This T cell receptor beta chain was profiled in a study of blood T cell repertoires in COVID-19. Overall study: Spain, Italy and the United States supplied samples that represented acute and convalescent COVID-19. Sample material is recorded as cDNA or gDNA derived from T cells, B-cell-depleted T cells, or PBMCs.

The CDR3 covers 12 residues. CDR1 is MNHEY, CDR2 SMNVEV, per germline (reference sequence). V gave up 3 bases and J gave up 5 bases, with 7 bases separating them. Per the original data handling: Nucleated cell number was recorded as an estimate derived from reference gene primer amplification. Some clones are missing from TCRdb's copy, which holds only in-frame ones; the method was immunoSEQ multiplex PCR. That table gives V, J and clone size, and the DNA gave D and trimming. The sample includes some 54,000 clones, under 90% of them seen just once. This clonotype was obtained from a man aged 80 or over with active or convalescent COVID-19. Sequenced input: peripheral blood. The chain links TRBV27 to TRBJ1-1; weak D call: TRBD1 (5 bases). CDR3 coding DNA: TGTGCCAGCAGTTTCCAGGGAACTGAAGCTTTCTTT. Translated: CASSFQGTEAFF.